The next 32 T cell receptor beta chains were all read from a single sample in a study of blood T cell repertoires in COVID-19. Profiled with immunoSEQ multiplex PCR; TCRdb holds only in-frame clones, not every one. Altogether roughly 150,000 clones are present, roughly 83% being singletons, with the ten largest covering around 5.1%. The source material was PBMCs or T cells enriched from blood (not recorded which). These TCRs come from a man aged 65 to 85 who had been exposed to COVID-19.

Of note for this clone: One junction end disagrees with the germline gene, perhaps due to a read error. DNA for the CDR3: TGTGCCAGCAGCTTTGGCAGGGCTGCGCACACCCACTTC. Encoded protein: CASSFGRAAHTHF. The J gene is TRBJ2-5, the V gene TRBV5-6; maybe TRBD1 (5 bases). There are 13 residues in the CDR3. Germline V lookup: CDR1 SGHDT, CDR2 YYEEEE.

This sequence joins TRBV7-2 and TRBJ1-3; TRBD1 agrees at 9 bases. This CDR3 contains 16 residues. Germline V gives CDR1 SGHTA, CDR2 FQGNSA. Trimming at V came to 4 bases and at J to 0 bases, leaving 4 bases not matched to a gene. This CDR3 reads CASSSDRGSSGNTIYF. DNA of the CDR3: TGTGCCAGCAGCTCCGACAGGGGGAGCTCTGGAAACACCATATATTTT.

The chain carries TRBV5-1 and TRBJ1-3; 10 bases are shared with TRBD1. This CDR3 spans 16 amino acids. The V segment lost 4 bases and the J segment 3 bases; nucleotides outside the gene matches: 7. Looked up from germline, CDR1 is SGHRS and CDR2 is YFSETQ. In DNA form, the CDR3 reads TGCGCCAGCAGCGTGACAGGGGGCTCGAGTGGAAACACCATATATTTT. Amino acid sequence: CASSVTGGSSGNTIYF.

The chain recombines TRBV5-6 with TRBJ2-7, with 8 bases aligning to TRBD2. Germline values: CDR1 SGHDT, CDR2 YYEEEE. This CDR3 has 14 residues. Unmatched junction bases numbered 3, after V lost 2 bases and J lost 2 bases. The CDR3 DNA reads as TGTGCCAGCAGCTTTCGAGCGGGGGCCTACGAGCAGTACTTC. Translating gives CASSFRAGAYEQYF.

J is TRBJ1-1 and V is TRBV30; D call uncertain. V was trimmed by 4 bases and J by 10 bases, leaving 13 bases between them. The CDR3 spans 11 residues. Germline values: CDR1 GTSNPN, CDR2 SVGIG (reference sequence). This CDR3 reads CAWTRSGGAFF. The CDR3 bases are TGTGCCTGGACCCGCTCCGGTGGAGCTTTCTTT. The complete variable domain, with remaining parts taken from reference TRBV30 and TRBJ1-1, reads SQTIHQWPATLVQPVGSPLSLECTVEGTSNPNLYWYRQAAGRGLQLLFYSVGIGQISSEVPQNLSASRPQDRQFILSSKKLLLSDSGFYLCAWTRSGGAFFGQGTRLTVV.

The genes are TRBV6-2 or TRBV6-3 and TRBJ2-7; 15 nucleotides match TRBD2. CDR1 is MNHEY, CDR2 SVGEGT, per germline. The CDR3 runs to 16 residues. The J segment lost 6 bases and the V segment lost 6 bases, leaving 9 bases of the junction unmatched. CDR3 coding DNA: TGTGCCAGCAGCCGAACATGGACTAGCGGGAGGGTCGAGCAGTACTTC. Translated: CASSRTWTSGRVEQYF.

The rearrangement joins TRBV11-2 to TRBJ2-7, with 9 bases lining up with TRBD1. Germline lookup yields CDR1 SGHAT and CDR2 FQNNGV. This CDR3 region has 15 residues. J lost 2 bases, V lost 5 bases, and 7 bases had no gene match. In nucleotides, the CDR3 is TGTGCCAGCAGCCGAGACAGGGGGGGAACCTACGAGCAGTACTTC. Protein: CASSRDRGGTYEQYF.

This clone has only a few counts. V gene TRBV18 combines with J gene TRBJ1-5; maybe TRBD1 (6 bases). CDR3 length: 14 amino acids. V was clipped by 1 base and J by 8 bases, with 12 bases between them. Germline values: CDR1 KGHSH, CDR2 LQKENI. In nucleotides, the CDR3 is TGTGCCAGCTCACCACAGGGGGGGCAGGAGCCCCAGCATTTT. It translates to CASSPQGGQEPQHF.

The chain joins TRBV11-2 to TRBJ1-2; 7 nucleotides match TRBD1. Trimming removed 6 bases from V and 7 bases from J; junction bases left unmatched: 11. Germline values: CDR1 SGHAT, CDR2 FQNNGV. The CDR3 runs 14 residues. CDR3 sequence (DNA): TGTGCCAGCAGTCACCCAGGGGGGCTAGTTGGCTACACCTTC. This codes for CASSHPGGLVGYTF.

CDR3 nucleotide sequence: TGTGCCATCCTAGGGGACACCTACGAGCAGTACTTC. It encodes CAILGDTYEQYF. V and J are TRBV28 and TRBJ2-7, with a possible D match to TRBD1 (6 bases). This CDR3 region has 12 residues. CDR1 and CDR2 (germline): MDHEN, SYDVKM. Trimming took 10 bases from V and 2 from J, leaving 12 bases between them. Filled out from reference TRBV28 and TRBJ2-7, the complete variable domain reads DVKVTQSSRYLVKRTGEKVFLECVQDMDHENMFWYRQDPGLGLRLIYFSYDVKMKEKGDIPEGYSVSREKKERFSLILESASTNQTSMYLCAILGDTYEQYFGPGTRLTVT.

V is TRBV5-4 and J is TRBJ2-5, with TRBD1 matching 7 bases. This CDR3 has 13 residues. V was clipped by 4 bases and J by 2 bases; unmatched bases: 2. Germline assignment: CDR1 SGHNT and CDR2 YYREEE (reference sequence). The CDR3 loop is CASSPGQQETQYF. CDR3 sequence (DNA): TGTGCCAGCAGCCCGGGACAGCAAGAGACCCAGTACTTC.

This chain links TRBV3-1 (or the pseudogene TRBV3-2) with TRBJ1-4; 10 bases agree with TRBD1. The V gene's germline CDR1 is LGHDT and CDR2 YNNKEL (reference sequence). The J segment lost 13 bases and the V segment lost 3 bases, leaving 5 bases of the junction unmatched. The CDR3 runs 13 residues. CDR3 protein: CASSQTGGEGLFF. The CDR3 DNA sequence: TGTGCCAGCAGCCAGACAGGGGGCGAAGGACTGTTTTTT.

The V and J genes are TRBV19 and TRBJ2-7, with 8 bases lining up with TRBD2. The trim removed 9 bases at V and 4 bases at J, leaving 8 bases unmatched. Germline loops: CDR1 LNHDA, CDR2 SQIVND (reference sequence). The CDR3 spans 13 residues. CDR3 region: CARPREEKYEQYF. In nucleotides, the CDR3 is TGTGCCAGGCCGCGGGAGGAAAAATACGAGCAGTACTTC.

The rearrangement uses TRBV6-5 and TRBJ2-7; TRBD1 matches at 8 bases. The V segment lost 9 bases and the J segment 2 bases; nucleotides outside the gene matches: 6. Per the germline V gene, CDR1 is MNHEY and CDR2 is SVGAGI. The CDR3 is 13 amino acids. The CDR3 bases are TGTGCCAGTAACAACAGGGGGACCTACGAGCAGTACTTC. Protein product: CASNNRGTYEQYF.

The V call is TRBV28, the J call TRBJ1-6; no clear D gene. This CDR3 is built from 15 residues. The V gene lost 2 bases and the J gene lost 10 bases, with 15 bases spanning the gap. Germline V lookup: CDR1 MDHEN, CDR2 SYDVKM. CDR3 loop: CASSLLPGVGSPLHF. The CDR3 DNA reads TGTGCCAGCAGTTTACTTCCAGGCGTAGGCTCACCCCTCCACTTT.

The chain combines TRBV28 with TRBJ2-6; 10 bases align to TRBD1. CDR1 is MDHEN, CDR2 SYDVKM, per germline. The J segment lost 2 bases and the V segment lost 7 bases, leaving 8 bases of the junction unmatched. CDR3 length: 17 amino acids. The CDR3 nucleotides are TGTGCCAGCAAAACCGGGACAGGGGTCCCTGGGGCCAACGTCCTGACTTTC. As protein: CASKTGTGVPGANVLTF.

This clone was seen a handful of times. The chain carries TRBV28 and TRBJ1-2; possibly TRBD1 for D (6 bases). The CDR3 spans 15 residues. Germline V gene lookup returns CDR1 MDHEN and CDR2 SYDVKM. Deletions cut 7 bases from V and 4 bases from J, with 19 bases between. The CDR3 spells CASTNYGTTTYGYTF. In DNA form, the CDR3 reads TGTGCCAGCACCAACTACGGGACAACCACCTATGGCTACACCTTC.

The V and J genes are TRBV19 and TRBJ1-2; TRBD1 agrees at 8 bases. The germline gives CDR1 LNHDA, CDR2 SQIVND (reference sequence). This CDR3 contains 15 residues. The V segment lost 5 bases and the J segment 4 bases; nucleotides outside the gene matches: 9. DNA for the CDR3: TGTGCCAGTAGTCCCACGAGAGGGACAGGCTATGGCTACACCTTC. It is translated as CASSPTRGTGYGYTF.

CDR3 DNA: TGTGCCAGCAGCTTAGGCCCCACAGGGGACGGAAAACTGTTTTTT. This sequence encodes CASSLGPTGDGKLFF. The chain joins TRBV7-2 to TRBJ1-4, with 7 bases fitting TRBD1. The CDR3 is 15 amino acids. Germline V gene sequence: CDR1 SGHTA, CDR2 FQGNSA. J lost 10 bases, V lost 1 base, and 9 bases had no gene match.

This clone was observed a single time. V usage is TRBV12-3 or TRBV12-4 and J usage is TRBJ2-7; D possibly corresponds to TRBD1 (6 bases). Trimming pared 6 bases from V and 8 bases from J, leaving 11 bases between. The length of the CDR3 is 11 residues. CDR3 sequence (DNA): TGTGCCAGCAGAACAGGGATACAGCAGTACTTC. Translation: CASRTGIQQYF.

V gene TRBV10-2 combines with J gene TRBJ1-2; D is unresolved. Trimming took 3 bases from V and 3 from J, leaving 8 bases between them. This CDR3 contains 13 residues. Per germline, CDR1 WSHSY and CDR2 SAAADI. DNA for the CDR3: TGCGCCAGCAGTGATGGGCGAGACTATGGCTACACCTTC. Translation gives CASSDGRDYGYTF.

The count of this clone is one. The rearrangement links TRBV7-2 to TRBJ1-2; no reliable D call. The CDR3 sequence is 14 residues long. Trimming stripped 5 bases from V and 8 bases from J, with 18 bases between. Germline CDR1 and CDR2: SGHTA and FQGNSA. CDR3 loop: CASSPDIGSRGYTF. CDR3 DNA sequence: TGTGCCAGCAGCCCTGACATCGGGAGCAGGGGCTACACCTTC.

The chain employs TRBV2 and TRBJ1-1, with TRBD1 as a possible D gene (5 bases). CDR3 size: 14 residues. The germline V gene encodes CDR1 SNHLY and CDR2 FYNNEI. The V end was cut by 1 base, the J end by 10 bases, with 16 bases between. The CDR3 DNA reads TGTGCCAGCAGTGAAGGGGCCACTCCAACAGGAGCTTTCTTT. It encodes CASSEGATPTGAFF.

The chain employs TRBV6-5 and TRBJ2-7; TRBD2 aligns across 7 bases. Germline V gene sequence: CDR1 MNHEY, CDR2 SVGAGI. Losses at the gene ends were 7 bases for V and 3 bases for J; bases not matched to a gene: 6. The CDR3 consists of 13 residues. CDR3 protein: CASKPSGNYEQYF. The CDR3 nucleotides read TGTGCCAGCAAACCTAGCGGAAACTACGAGCAGTACTTC.

For the CDR3, the DNA is TGTGCCAGCACGGTGGGACAGGGCTCCTATGGCTACACCTTC. As protein: CASTVGQGSYGYTF. V and J are TRBV6-6 and TRBJ1-2, with 9 bases matching TRBD1. Germline CDR1 MNHNY, CDR2 SVGAGI (reference sequence). V dropped 7 bases and J dropped 4; count of bases not matched to a gene: 7. The CDR3 is 14 amino acids.

The chain joins TRBV7-2 to TRBJ1-5, with 9 bases aligning to TRBD1. V lost 4 bases to trimming and J lost 7 bases; unmatched junction nucleotides: 5. The germline CDR1 and CDR2 sequences are SGHTA and FQGNSA. This CDR3 has 14 amino acids. CDR3 in DNA: TGTGCCAGCAGCTCGACAGGGGGGGGCCAGCCCCAGCATTTT. Protein sequence: CASSSTGGGQPQHF.

The chain uses TRBV11-3 and TRBJ2-3; TRBD2 aligns across 8 bases. Germline-derived CDR1 and CDR2 are SGHNT and YENEEA. The CDR3 is made up of 15 amino acids. Unmatched junction bases numbered 4, after V lost 1 base and J lost 4 bases. As DNA, the CDR3 is TGTGCCAGCAGCTTAGTTAGCGGGACCTCAGATACGCAGTATTTT. Protein sequence: CASSLVSGTSDTQYF.

The J gene is TRBJ1-3, the V gene TRBV20-1, with no clear D. Germline-derived CDR1 and CDR2 are DFQATT and SNEGSKA (reference sequence). There are 11 residues in the CDR3. V shed 1 base and J shed 8 bases, with 6 bases lying between them. The CDR3 is CSARGQHTIYF. CDR3 DNA sequence: TGCAGTGCTAGAGGGCAACACACCATATATTTT.

Comments on this clone: Sequence at one end of the junction differs from germline and may be a read error. This CDR3 reads CSVTGIGSTAF. The CDR3 DNA reads TGCAGCGTTACAGGGATTGGTTCTACGGCCTTC. V usage is TRBV29-1 and J usage is TRBJ1-2; D is possibly TRBD1 (6 bases). The length of the CDR3 is 11 residues. The germline gives CDR1 SQVTM, CDR2 ANQGSEA.

The V and J genes are TRBV5-4 and TRBJ1-2; 9 positions agree with TRBD1. J lost 5 bases, V lost 6 bases, and 5 bases had no gene match. The length of the CDR3 is 13 residues. Germline V lookup: CDR1 SGHNT, CDR2 YYREEE (reference sequence). Here the CDR3 reads CASTSGTGYGYTF. The CDR3 coding sequence is TGTGCCAGCACCTCCGGGACAGGGTATGGCTACACCTTC.

The chain links TRBV24-1 to TRBJ1-2; D unclear. The CDR3 has 13 residues. Looked up from germline, CDR1 is KGHDR and CDR2 is SFDVKD. The V gene lost 7 bases and the J gene lost 3 bases, with 11 bases spanning the gap. CDR3: CATSPRGDYGYTF. DNA of the CDR3: TGTGCCACCAGCCCCCGAGGTGACTATGGCTACACCTTC.

The V and J genes are TRBV4-3 and TRBJ1-2, with D perhaps matching TRBD1 (5 bases). Germline V gene lookup returns CDR1 LGHNA and CDR2 YSLEER. V lost 5 bases and J lost 4, with 20 bases in between. The CDR3 consists of 16 residues. CDR3 residues: CASSKEYGARGYGYTF. In DNA, the CDR3 is TGCGCCAGCAGCAAGGAGTACGGTGCTAGGGGCTATGGCTACACCTTC.